This T cell receptor beta chain was profiled in a study of blood T cell repertoires in COVID-19. In this sample, this clone turned up a few times. The repertoire was sequenced with immunoSEQ multiplex PCR; TCRdb's copy has only in-frame clones and lacks some. The table records under 75,000 clones, almost 85% of them present only once. Germline-derived CDR1 and CDR2 are MNHNY and SVGAGI (reference sequence). Trimming shortened V by 2 bases and J by 3 bases, and 16 bases separated the two germline ends. The CDR3 runs 16 residues. The receptor's source is a man aged 55 to 70 with COVID-19, enrolled during active disease. The chain employs TRBV6-6 and TRBJ1-1; D unclear. The sequenced sample consisted of peripheral blood. This CDR3 is CASSYLGHQRDTEAFF. The CDR3, as DNA: TGTGCCAGCAGTTACCTAGGTCACCAGAGGGACACTGAAGCTTTCTTT.